This T cell receptor beta chain came from a study of cytomegalovirus exposure and HLA in healthy donors. Study-wide points: Productive status was seen about 90% or about 30% of the time for most TCR beta V segments in an earlier analysis. Researchers had no immune exposure information except CMV serostatus available. A few chains tied to CMV proved CMV antigen-specific in vitro. When presence/absence was analysed, sequencing depth was taken to be roughly uniform across donors.

The germline V gene has CDR1 SGHRS and CDR2 YFSETQ. CDR3 length equals 14 residues. V was pared by 0 bases and J by 3 bases, with 7 bases between. PCR was performed using 60 Vbeta and 13 Jbeta primers. Measured with immunoSEQ multiplex PCR; TCRdb has only the in-frame clones, and not every one. The sample carries hundreds of thousands of clones, roughly 70% recorded once. On this clone: Antigen specificity is unknown.

Sequencing input: PBMCs. V usage is TRBV5-1 and J usage is TRBJ2-1; D remains ambiguous. The TCR sequence derives from a female donor in good health and CMV-seronegative. The chain's CDR3 is CASSLGSDYNEQFF. The CDR3 coding sequence is TGCGCCAGCAGCTTGGGCAGCGACTACAATGAGCAGTTCTTC.